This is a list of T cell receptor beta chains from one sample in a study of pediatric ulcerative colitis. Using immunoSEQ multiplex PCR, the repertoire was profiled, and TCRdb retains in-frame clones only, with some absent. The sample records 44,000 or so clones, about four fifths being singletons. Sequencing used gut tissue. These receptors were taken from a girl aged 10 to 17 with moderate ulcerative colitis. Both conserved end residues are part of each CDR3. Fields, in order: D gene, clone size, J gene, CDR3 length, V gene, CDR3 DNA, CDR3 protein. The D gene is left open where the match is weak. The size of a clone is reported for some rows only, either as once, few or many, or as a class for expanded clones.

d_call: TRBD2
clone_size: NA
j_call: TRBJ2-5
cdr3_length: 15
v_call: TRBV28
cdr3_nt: TGTGCCAGCAGCCTTGGACTAGCGGGAGGGGAGACCCAGTACTTC
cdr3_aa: CASSLGLAGGETQYF

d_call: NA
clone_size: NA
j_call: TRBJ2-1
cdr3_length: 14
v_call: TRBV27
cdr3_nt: TGTGCCAGCAGCAAAGGGGGCTCCTACAATGAGCAGTTCTTC
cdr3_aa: CASSKGGSYNEQFF

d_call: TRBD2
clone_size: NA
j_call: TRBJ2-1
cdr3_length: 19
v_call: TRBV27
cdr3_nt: TGTGCCAGCAGTGGATTGGGGACTAGCGGGGGGGTTACCTACAATGAGCAGTTCTTC
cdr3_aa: CASSGLGTSGGVTYNEQFF

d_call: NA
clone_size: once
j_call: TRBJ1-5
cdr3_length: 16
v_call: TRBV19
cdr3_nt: TGTGCCAGTAGTACAGGGGCAGTTTATAGCAATCAGCCCCAGCATTTT
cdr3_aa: CASSTGAVYSNQPQHF

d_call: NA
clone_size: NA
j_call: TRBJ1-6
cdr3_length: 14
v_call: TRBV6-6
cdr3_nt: TGTGCCAGCAGTTACTCTTGGGGGGATTCACCCCTCCACTTT
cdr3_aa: CASSYSWGDSPLHF

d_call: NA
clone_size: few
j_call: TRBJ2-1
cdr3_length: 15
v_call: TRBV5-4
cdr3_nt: TGTGCCAGCAGCGGCGATAGCGCTTGGGACAATGAGCAGTTCTTC
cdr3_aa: CASSGDSAWDNEQFF

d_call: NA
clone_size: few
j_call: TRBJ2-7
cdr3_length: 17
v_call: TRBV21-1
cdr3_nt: TGTGCCAGCACCACCACCCAGACAGGGAAGGGCCTCTACGAGCAGTACTTC
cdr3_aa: CASTTTQTGKGLYEQYF

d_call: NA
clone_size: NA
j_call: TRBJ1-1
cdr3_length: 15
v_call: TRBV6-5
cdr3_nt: TGTGCCAGCAGTTATTTTTGGTCGGAAAACACTGAAGCTTTCTTT
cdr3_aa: CASSYFWSENTEAFF

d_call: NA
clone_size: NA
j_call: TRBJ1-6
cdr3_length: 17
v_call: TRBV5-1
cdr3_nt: TGCGCCAGCAGCCCGGCGACAGGCCTCTCCTATAATTCACCCCTCCACTTT
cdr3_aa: CASSPATGLSYNSPLHF

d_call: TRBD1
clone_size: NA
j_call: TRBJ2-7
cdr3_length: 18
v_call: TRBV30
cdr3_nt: TGTGCCTGGAGTGGGGGGGACAGGGCAGTAGGTTACCTCTACGAGCAGTACTTC
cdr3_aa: CAWSGGDRAVGYLYEQYF

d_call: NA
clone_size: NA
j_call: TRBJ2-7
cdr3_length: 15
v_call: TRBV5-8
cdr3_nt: TGTGCCAGCACCTCCCAGACGAGGGGATCCTACGAGCAGTACTTC
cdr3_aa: CASTSQTRGSYEQYF

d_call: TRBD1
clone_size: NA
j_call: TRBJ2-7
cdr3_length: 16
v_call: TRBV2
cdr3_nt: TGTGCCAGCAGTAGTACGATTGACAGGGTAGGAAACGAGCAGTACTTC
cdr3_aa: CASSSTIDRVGNEQYF

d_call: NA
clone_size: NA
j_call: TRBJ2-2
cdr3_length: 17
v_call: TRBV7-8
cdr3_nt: TGTGCCAGCAGCTTAGTGGGCGGGATCGGTAACACCGGGGAGCTGTTTTTT
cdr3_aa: CASSLVGGIGNTGELFF

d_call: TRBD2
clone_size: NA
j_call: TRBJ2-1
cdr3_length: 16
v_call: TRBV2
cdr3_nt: TGTGCCAGCAGTGAAGCGTCCGGGCGGGAGCGAAGTGAGCAGTTCTTC
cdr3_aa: CASSEASGRERSEQFF

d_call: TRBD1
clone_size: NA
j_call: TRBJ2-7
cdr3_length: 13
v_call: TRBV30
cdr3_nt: TGTGCCTGGAGTCGACAGGGTCCTTACGAGCAGTACTTC
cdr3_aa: CAWSRQGPYEQYF

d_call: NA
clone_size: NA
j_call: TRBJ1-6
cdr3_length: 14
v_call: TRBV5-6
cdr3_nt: TGTGCCAGCGGAAACCTGGTGGGTAATTCACCCCTCCACTTT
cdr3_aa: CASGNLVGNSPLHF

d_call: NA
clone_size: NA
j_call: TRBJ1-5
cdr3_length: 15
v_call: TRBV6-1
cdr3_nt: TGTGCCAGCAGTGATCTTCAGGGGATAAATCAGCCCCAGCATTTT
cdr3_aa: CASSDLQGINQPQHF

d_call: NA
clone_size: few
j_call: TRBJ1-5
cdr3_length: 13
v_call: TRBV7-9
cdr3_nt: TGTGCCAGCAGCTTCGAGTCAGATCAGCCCCAGCATTTT
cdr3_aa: CASSFESDQPQHF

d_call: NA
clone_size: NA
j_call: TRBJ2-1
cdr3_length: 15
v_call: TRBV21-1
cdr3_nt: TGTGCCAGCAGCAGAGACAGGGCACCCGCAAATGAGCAGTTCTTC
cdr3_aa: CASSRDRAPANEQFF

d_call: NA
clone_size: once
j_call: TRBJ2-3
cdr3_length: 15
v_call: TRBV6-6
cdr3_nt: TGTGCCAGCAGTTACTCGAAGTCCAGGGATGATACGCAGTATTTT
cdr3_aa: CASSYSKSRDDTQYF

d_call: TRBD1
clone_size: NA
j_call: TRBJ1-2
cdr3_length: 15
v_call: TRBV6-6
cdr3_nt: TGTGCCAGCAGTTACGCACAGGGGGCTAACTATGGCTACACCTTC
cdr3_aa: CASSYAQGANYGYTF

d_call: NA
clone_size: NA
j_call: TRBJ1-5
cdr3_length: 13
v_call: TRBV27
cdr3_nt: TGTGCCAGCAGTCGTCAGTCGACTCAGCCCCAGCATTTT
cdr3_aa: CASSRQSTQPQHF

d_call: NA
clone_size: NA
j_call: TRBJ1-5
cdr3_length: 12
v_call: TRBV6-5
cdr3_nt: TGTGCCAGCAGTTACTCCGGGCGATCCCAGCATTTT
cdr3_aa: CASSYSGRSQHF

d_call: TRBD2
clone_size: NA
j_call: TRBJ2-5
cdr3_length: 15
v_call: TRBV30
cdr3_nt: TGTGCCTGGAGCCTCCAGCGGGGGGGCAGAGAGACCCAGTACTTC
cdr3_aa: CAWSLQRGGRETQYF

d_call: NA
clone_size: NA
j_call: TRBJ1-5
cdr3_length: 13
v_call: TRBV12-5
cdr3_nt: TGTGCTAGTGGCACGGGACTCCTCGGGGCCCAGCATTTT
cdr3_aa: CASGTGLLGAQHF

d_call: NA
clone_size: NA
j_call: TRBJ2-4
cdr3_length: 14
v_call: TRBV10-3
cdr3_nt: TGTGCCATCAGTGAGTTCCGGGACCAAAACATTCAGTACTTC
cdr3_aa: CAISEFRDQNIQYF

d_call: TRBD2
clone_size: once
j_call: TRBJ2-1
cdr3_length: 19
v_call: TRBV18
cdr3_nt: TGTGCCAGCTCATTGTCCGGGACTAGCGGGCCAGGATCCTACAATGAGCAGTTCTTC
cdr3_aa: CASSLSGTSGPGSYNEQFF

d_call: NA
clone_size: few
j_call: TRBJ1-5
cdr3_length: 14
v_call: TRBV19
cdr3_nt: TGTGCCAGTAGTATCGGAACTCCCAATCAGCCCCAGCATTTT
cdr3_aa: CASSIGTPNQPQHF

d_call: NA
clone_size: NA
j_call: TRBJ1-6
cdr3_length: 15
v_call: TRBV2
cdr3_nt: TGTGCCAGCAGTGAGTTGCAGGGGACGGTTTCACCCCTCCACTTT
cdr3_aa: CASSELQGTVSPLHF

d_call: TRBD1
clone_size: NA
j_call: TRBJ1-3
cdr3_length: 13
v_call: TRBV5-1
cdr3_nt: TGCGCCAGCAGCAGTGGGGACAGGGCCACCATATATTTT
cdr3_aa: CASSSGDRATIYF

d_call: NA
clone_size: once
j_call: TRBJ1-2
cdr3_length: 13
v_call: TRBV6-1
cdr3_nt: TGTGCCAGCAGTGAAACCACGGCCTATGGCTACACCTTC
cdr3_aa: CASSETTAYGYTF

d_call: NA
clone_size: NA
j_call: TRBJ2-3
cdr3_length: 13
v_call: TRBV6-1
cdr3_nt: TGTGCCAGCAGTCTAGGTCGCACAGATACGCAGTATTTT
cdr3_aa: CASSLGRTDTQYF

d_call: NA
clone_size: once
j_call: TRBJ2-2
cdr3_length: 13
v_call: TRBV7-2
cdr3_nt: TGTGCCAGCAGCTTAGCCCGCTCCGGGGAGCTGTTTTTT
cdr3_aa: CASSLARSGELFF

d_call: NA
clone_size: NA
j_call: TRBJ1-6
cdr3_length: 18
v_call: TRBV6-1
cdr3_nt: TGTGCCAGCAGTGAAAGTGGCATAAGGAGCTCCTATAATTCACCCCTCCACTTT
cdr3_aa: CASSESGIRSSYNSPLHF

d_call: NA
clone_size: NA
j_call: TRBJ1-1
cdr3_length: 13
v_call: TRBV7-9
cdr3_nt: TGTGCCAGCAGCAACACGGTGAACACTGAAGCTTTCTTT
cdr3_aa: CASSNTVNTEAFF

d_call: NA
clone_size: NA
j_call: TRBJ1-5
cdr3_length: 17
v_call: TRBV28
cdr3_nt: TGTGCCAGCAGTTTATGGGAGCCCCGGGATGGGGGTGATCCCCAGCATTTT
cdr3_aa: CASSLWEPRDGGDPQHF

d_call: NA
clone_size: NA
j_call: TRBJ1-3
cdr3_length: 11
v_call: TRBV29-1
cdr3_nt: TGCAGCGTTGATATTGGAAACACCATATATTTT
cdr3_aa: CSVDIGNTIYF

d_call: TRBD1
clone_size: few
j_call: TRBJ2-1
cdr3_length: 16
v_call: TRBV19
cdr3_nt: TGTGCCAGTAGTCCAAGGACAGGGGGCATGGGCAATGAGCAGTTCTTC
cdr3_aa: CASSPRTGGMGNEQFF

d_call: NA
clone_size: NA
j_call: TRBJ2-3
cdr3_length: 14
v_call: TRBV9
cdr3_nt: TGTGCCAGCAGCGGGCATAGAATCACAGATACGCAGTATTTT
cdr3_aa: CASSGHRITDTQYF

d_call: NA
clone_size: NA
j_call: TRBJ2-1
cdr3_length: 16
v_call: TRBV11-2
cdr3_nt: TGTGCCAGCAGCCTCTACTTACAGCTACAGTACAATGAGCAGTTCTTC
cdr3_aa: CASSLYLQLQYNEQFF

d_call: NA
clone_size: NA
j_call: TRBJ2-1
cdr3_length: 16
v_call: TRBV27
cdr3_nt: TGTGCCAGCAGTTTATTGGGGAAACGGACCCACAATGAGCAGTTCTTC
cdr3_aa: CASSLLGKRTHNEQFF

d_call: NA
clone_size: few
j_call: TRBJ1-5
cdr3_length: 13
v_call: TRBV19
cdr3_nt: TGTGCCAGTAGTATACCAGGCAATCAGCCCCAGCATTTT
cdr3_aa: CASSIPGNQPQHF

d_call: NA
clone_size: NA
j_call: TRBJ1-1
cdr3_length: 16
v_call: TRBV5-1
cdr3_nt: TGCGCCAGCAGCTTGGGGGTTATGGGGCGGTACACTGAAGCTTTCTTT
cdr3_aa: CASSLGVMGRYTEAFF

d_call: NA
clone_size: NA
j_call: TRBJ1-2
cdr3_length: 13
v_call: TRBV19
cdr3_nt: TGTGCCAGTAGGCTCGCCGGGGCCTATGGCTACACCTTC
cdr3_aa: CASRLAGAYGYTF

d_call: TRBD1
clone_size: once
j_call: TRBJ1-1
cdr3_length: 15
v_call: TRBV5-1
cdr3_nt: TGCGCCAGCAGCTCTTCGACAGGGGGGAACACTGAAGCTTTCTTT
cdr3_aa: CASSSSTGGNTEAFF

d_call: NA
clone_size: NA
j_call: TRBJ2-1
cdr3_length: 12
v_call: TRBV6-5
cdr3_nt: TGTGCCACCCATAAGGTACCTAATGAGCAGTTCTTC
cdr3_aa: CATHKVPNEQFF

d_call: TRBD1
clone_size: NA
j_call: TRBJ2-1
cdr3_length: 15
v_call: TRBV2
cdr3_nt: TGTGCCAGCAGAGATCCCGGGACAGGGTTACATGAGCAGTTCTTC
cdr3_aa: CASRDPGTGLHEQFF

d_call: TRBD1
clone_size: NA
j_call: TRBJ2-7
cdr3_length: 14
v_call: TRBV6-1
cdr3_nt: TGTGCCAGCATAACGTGGGACAGATGGGACGAGCAGTACTTC
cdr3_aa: CASITWDRWDEQYF

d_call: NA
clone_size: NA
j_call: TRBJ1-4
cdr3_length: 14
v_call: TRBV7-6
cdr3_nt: TGTGCCAGCAGCCCCGGGTATTTAGGTGAAAAACTGTTTTTT
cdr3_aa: CASSPGYLGEKLFF

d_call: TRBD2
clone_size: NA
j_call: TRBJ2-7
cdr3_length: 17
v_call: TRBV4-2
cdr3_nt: TGTGCCAGCAGCCAAGAAGGGACTAGCGGGAGTCGGTACGAGCAGTACTTC
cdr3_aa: CASSQEGTSGSRYEQYF

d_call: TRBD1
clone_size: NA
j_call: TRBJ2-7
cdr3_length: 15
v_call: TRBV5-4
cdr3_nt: TGTGCCAGCAGCTTGGGAGGGACAGGGGGCTACGAGCAGTACTTC
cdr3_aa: CASSLGGTGGYEQYF

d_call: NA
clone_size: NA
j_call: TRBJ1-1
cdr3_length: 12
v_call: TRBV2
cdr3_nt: TGTGCCAGCAGTGGGACCTCCACTGAAGCTTTCTTT
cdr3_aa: CASSGTSTEAFF

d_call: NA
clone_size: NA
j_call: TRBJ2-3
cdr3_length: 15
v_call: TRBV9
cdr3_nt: TGTGCCAGCAGCCCCCGTGGAGGGTCAACAGATACGCAGTATTTT
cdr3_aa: CASSPRGGSTDTQYF

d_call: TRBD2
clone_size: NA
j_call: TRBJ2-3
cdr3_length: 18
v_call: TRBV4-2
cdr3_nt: TGTGCCAGCAGCCAAGATCGGGGGACTAGCGGTAGCACAGATACGCAGTATTTT
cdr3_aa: CASSQDRGTSGSTDTQYF

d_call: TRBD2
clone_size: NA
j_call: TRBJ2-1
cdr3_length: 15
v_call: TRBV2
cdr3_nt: TGTGCCAGCAGTGATAGCGGGAGGGTCTACAATGAGCAGTTCTTC
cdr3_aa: CASSDSGRVYNEQFF

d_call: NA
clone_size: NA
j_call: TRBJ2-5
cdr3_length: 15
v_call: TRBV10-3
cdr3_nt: TGTGCCATCAGTGAGTCAGGCAGCCTCAAGGAGACCCAGTACTTC
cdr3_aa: CAISESGSLKETQYF